This TCR beta chain was observed in a study of T cells in Graves' hyperthyroidism and ophthalmopathy. The wider study: Peripheral blood collection took place at initial diagnosis, before any treatment. General observations from the study: A model using 13 V-J features told ophthalmopathy apart from stable hyperthyroidism. Blood samples included most of the expanded thyroid clonotypes exceeding 0.001.

A few counts support this clonotype. Its specificity is not known. Losses at the gene ends were 2 bases for V and 2 bases for J; bases not matched to a gene: 6. The CDR3 is made up of 15 amino acids. Per germline, CDR1 MNHNY and CDR2 SVGAGI (reference sequence). Regions amplified from RNA transcripts were the TCR beta CDR3 regions. HTBI primers drove first-round RT-PCR of the TCR CDR3. TCRdb re-derived calls from the multiplex PCR reads in MiXCR, one entry per CDR3 protein. The table includes more than 300,000 distinct CDR3 sequences, around a sixth detected once. The TCR originated in a man aged 18 to 29 with Graves' ophthalmopathy. Input material: blood. The V gene is TRBV6-6, the J gene TRBJ2-7; 7 nucleotides match TRBD1. CDR3 protein: CASSYRGPLAYEQYF. The CDR3 DNA reads as TGTGCCAGCAGTTACAGGGGGCCGCTTGCCTACGAGCAGTACTTC.